A single sample is the source of the 21 T cell receptor beta chains below, sequenced in a study of CD8+ T cells in alopecia areata. This sample's treatment: oral pan-JAK inhibitor, 5-10 mg twice daily. Sequencing templates came from extracted RNA that was reverse transcribed into cDNA. The repertoire was sequenced with immunoSEQ multiplex PCR; TCRdb's copy has only in-frame clones and lacks some. The data hold about 110,000 clones, with less than 90% observed a single time. The sequences come from CD8+ T cells sorted from blood, collected at week 24, from a patient treated with tofacitinib. The receptors come from a human donor with alopecia areata.

The chain combines TRBV30 with TRBJ2-5; D is ambiguous. This CDR3 is built from 13 residues. V lost 7 bases to trimming and J lost 5 bases, with 17 bases between them. Germline lookup yields CDR1 GTSNPN and CDR2 SVGIG (reference sequence). The CDR3 nucleotides are TGTGCCTCCATGGACCGCGTCGGCGAGACCCAGTACTTC. This encodes CASMDRVGETQYF. The whole variable domain, filled in from reference TRBV30 and TRBJ2-5, reads SQTIHQWPATLVQPVGSPLSLECTVEGTSNPNLYWYRQAAGRGLQLLFYSVGIGQISSEVPQNLSASRPQDRQFILSSKKLLLSDSGFYLCASMDRVGETQYFGPGTRLLVL.

This clone was picked up a small number of times. The chain joins TRBV7-2 to TRBJ2-7, with a weak D call TRBD1 (6 bases). Trimming pared 3 bases from V and 0 bases from J, leaving 15 bases between. There are 16 residues in the CDR3. Germline assignment: CDR1 SGHTA and CDR2 FQGNSA. The DNA for the CDR3 is TGTGCCAGCAGCTTCTCTATTAAGGACAGCTCCTACGAGCAGTACTTC. It translates to CASSFSIKDSSYEQYF.

This chain uses TRBV19 with TRBJ2-3; no firm D call. The CDR3 is 13 amino acids. The V and J ends lost 5 bases and 3 bases respectively, with 9 bases between them. Germline CDR1 LNHDA, CDR2 SQIVND (reference sequence). CDR3 sequence (DNA): TGTGCCAGTAGTGAAACAGCAACAGATACGCAGTATTTT. This gives the protein CASSETATDTQYF.

This chain links TRBV25-1 with TRBJ1-1; TRBD1 might be the D (5 bases). The V gene's germline CDR1 is MGHDK and CDR2 SYGVNS. This CDR3 is built from 13 residues. Trimming pared 6 bases from V and 1 base from J, leaving 9 bases between. The CDR3 spells CASRAGANTEAFF. CDR3 DNA sequence: TGTGCCAGCAGGGCCGGGGCGAACACTGAAGCTTTCTTT.

The chain joins TRBV4-1 to TRBJ2-7; TRBD1 or TRBD2 may be the D gene (5 bases each). CDR1 MGHRA and CDR2 YSYEKL come from the germline V gene. The CDR3 totals 15 residues. Trimming stripped 4 bases from V and 4 bases from J, with 17 bases between. The CDR3 DNA sequence: TGCGCCAGCAGCCTAAAAAAGGGACCACCATACGAGCAGTACTTC. This codes for CASSLKKGPPYEQYF.

The chain couples TRBV21-1 to TRBJ1-2; the listed D gene, TRBD1, was not tested against the DNA. TRBV21-1 is a recognized pseudogene. CDR3 length equals 11 residues. The CDR3 region has the DNA TGTGCCAGTTGGGGACAGTATGGCTACACCTTC. As protein: CASWGQYGYTF.

The rearrangement joins TRBV2 to TRBJ2-7, with D hard to call. The ends were cut back, 6 bases at V and 5 bases at J, with 23 bases in the middle. The CDR3 has 16 amino acids. Germline V gene lookup returns CDR1 SNHLY and CDR2 FYNNEI. For the CDR3, the DNA is TGTGCCAGCAGCGGAGCGTTAATGGGTACGGAGCACGAGCAGTACTTC. It is translated as CASSGALMGTEHEQYF.

The V call is TRBV7-8, the J call TRBJ2-7, with 12 positions matching TRBD1. The CDR3 loop spans 17 amino acids. V was pared by 5 bases and J by 3 bases, with 11 bases of the junction left unmatched. Germline lookup yields CDR1 SGHVS and CDR2 FQNEAQ. Written as DNA, the CDR3 is TGTGCCAGCAGCGACGGGGGGACAGGGGGCTCCTTCTACGAGCAGTACTTC. It encodes CASSDGGTGGSFYEQYF.

The chain uses TRBV2 and TRBJ2-3; possible D gene TRBD2, 5 bases. The CDR3 contains 13 residues. The germline V and J ends were trimmed by 10 bases and 2 bases, with 13 bases remaining between them. Germline-derived CDR1 and CDR2 are SNHLY and FYNNEI. CDR3 sequence reads: CAIRGQDTDTQYF. In DNA form, the CDR3 reads TGTGCCATCAGAGGGCAGGACACAGATACGCAGTATTTT.

The rearrangement uses TRBV27 and TRBJ2-7; possible D gene TRBD1, 6 bases. The V end was cut by 6 bases, the J end by 2 bases, with 14 bases between. This CDR3 contains 14 residues. The germline V gene encodes CDR1 MNHEY and CDR2 SMNVEV (reference sequence). CDR3 bases: TGTGCCAGCAGACAGGGTACGGACGCCTACGAGCAGTACTTC. Protein product: CASRQGTDAYEQYF.

The rearrangement uses TRBV29-1 and TRBJ2-1; 8 positions match TRBD2. CDR3 length: 13 amino acids. Per the germline V gene, CDR1 is SQVTM and CDR2 is ANQGSEA. V was pared by 6 bases and J by 7 bases, with 8 bases of the junction left unmatched. This chain's CDR3 is CSVTGGLRNEQFF. For the CDR3, the DNA is TGCAGCGTGACGGGGGGGCTCCGGAATGAGCAGTTCTTC.

The J gene is TRBJ2-2, the V gene TRBV19; 10 bases map to TRBD1. The V gene end was trimmed by 7 bases and the J gene end by 1 base; junction bases not matched to a gene: 6. Germline CDR1 LNHDA, CDR2 SQIVND (reference sequence). The CDR3 totals 16 residues. The CDR3 spells CASKDRDRGNTGELFF. CDR3 bases: TGTGCCAGTAAGGACCGGGACAGGGGGAACACCGGGGAGCTGTTTTTT.

The chain combines TRBV27 with TRBJ2-3; D gene unclear. The CDR3 covers 14 residues. Germline V lookup: CDR1 MNHEY, CDR2 SMNVEV (reference sequence). V was clipped by 4 bases and J by 1 base, with 9 bases between them. CDR3: CASSSPRRTDTQYF. The CDR3 coding sequence is TGTGCCAGCAGTTCCCCCCGCCGCACAGATACGCAGTATTTT.

This chain joins TRBV7-2 and TRBJ2-5; D assignment may be TRBD1 or TRBD2 (6 bases each). The CDR3 has 14 amino acids. Trimming stripped 5 bases from V and 2 bases from J, with 12 bases between. Germline assignment: CDR1 SGHTA and CDR2 FQGNSA. The chain's CDR3 is CASSRTGAQETQYF. CDR3 nucleotide sequence: TGTGCCAGCAGCCGAACGGGGGCTCAAGAGACCCAGTACTTC.

The V gene is TRBV5-4, the J gene TRBJ2-5; tentatively, D is TRBD2 (5 bases). The germline CDR1 and CDR2 sequences are SGHNT and YYREEE (reference sequence). The CDR3 is 12 residues long. The V and J ends lost 4 bases and 7 bases respectively, with 11 bases between them. As DNA, the CDR3 is TGTGCCAGCAGCCTCGCCGAGGGGACCCAGTACTTC. Protein sequence: CASSLAEGTQYF.

The V gene is TRBV7-9, the J gene TRBJ2-5; 10 bases are a match to TRBD1. V trimming: 4 bases; J trimming: 5 bases; junction bases outside the gene matches: 10. Germline CDR1 reads SEHNR; CDR2 reads FQNEAQ (reference sequence). CDR3 length: 16 residues. The CDR3 DNA is TGTGCCAGCAGCTCCAACAGGGACAGGGGTTGGGAGACCCAGTACTTC. This encodes CASSSNRDRGWETQYF.

With regard to this clone: Germline is not matched at one junction end, which may reflect a read error. The sample holds other DNA sequences that translate to the same CDR3. V gene TRBV7-6 combines with J gene TRBJ2-7; 15 bases match TRBD2. Germline lookup yields CDR1 SGHVS and CDR2 FNYEAQ. This CDR3 comprises 19 residues. CDR3: CASSLGPGTSGGTSYEQYF. DNA for the CDR3: TGTGCCAGCAGCTTAGGTCCCGGGACTAGCGGGGGGACCTCCTATGAGCAGTACTTC.

The gene calls are TRBV7-9 and TRBJ1-1, with D maybe TRBD1 (6 bases). The CDR3 covers 14 residues. The V end lost 3 bases, the J end lost 2 bases, and 10 bases lay between the germline ends. The germline CDR1 and CDR2 sequences are SEHNR and FQNEAQ (reference sequence). The CDR3 DNA is TGTGCCAGCAGCTTCGGGGGCGTAAACACTGAAGCTTTCTTT. Its translation is CASSFGGVNTEAFF.

This clone was seen a few times. The chain is built from TRBV7-8 and TRBJ2-1, with a tentative D call TRBD2 (6 bases). Between the trimmed V and J ends, which lost 6 bases and 10 bases, there was a span of 13 bases. Germline values: CDR1 SGHVS, CDR2 FQNEAQ. The CDR3 loop spans 12 amino acids. CDR3 DNA: TGTGCCAGCAGAACTTGGGGGGAAGAGCAGTTCTTC. It is translated as CASRTWGEEQFF. Full variable domain (outside the CDR3, taken from reference TRBV7-8 and TRBJ2-1): GAGVSQSPRYKVAKRGQDVALRCDPISGHVSLFWYQQALGQGPEFLTYFQNEAQLDKSGLPSDRFFAERPEGSVSTLKIQRTQQEDSAVYLCASRTWGEEQFFGPGTRLTVL.

This clone appeared once. The chain joins TRBV7-6 to TRBJ2-3; D ambiguous. Germline loops: CDR1 SGHVS, CDR2 FNYEAQ. V lost 1 base, J lost 1 base, and 12 bases lay in between. The CDR3 length is 16 residues. The chain's CDR3 is CASSLEGFLGTDTQYF. The DNA of the CDR3 is TGTGCCAGCAGCTTAGAAGGTTTCCTCGGCACAGATACGCAGTATTTT.

The gene calls are TRBV4-3 and TRBJ1-6; a possible D gene is TRBD1 (5 bases). The CDR3 totals 15 residues. Germline V gene sequence: CDR1 LGHNA, CDR2 YSLEER. V was shortened by 0 bases and J by 4 bases, with 7 bases between the two germline ends. Here the CDR3 reads CASSQDEGYNSPLHF. For the CDR3, the DNA is TGCGCCAGCAGCCAAGACGAGGGGTATAATTCACCCCTCCACTTT.